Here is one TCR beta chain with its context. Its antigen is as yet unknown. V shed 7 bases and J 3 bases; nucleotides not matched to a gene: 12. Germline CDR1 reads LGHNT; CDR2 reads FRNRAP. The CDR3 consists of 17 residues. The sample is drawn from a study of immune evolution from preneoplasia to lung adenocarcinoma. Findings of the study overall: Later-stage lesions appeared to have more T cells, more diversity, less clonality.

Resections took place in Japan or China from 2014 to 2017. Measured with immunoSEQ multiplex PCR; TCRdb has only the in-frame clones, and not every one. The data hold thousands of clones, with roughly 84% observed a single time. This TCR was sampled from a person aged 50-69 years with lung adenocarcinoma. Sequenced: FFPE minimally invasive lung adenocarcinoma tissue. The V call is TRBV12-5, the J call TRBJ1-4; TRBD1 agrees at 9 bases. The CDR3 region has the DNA TGTGCTAGTGATAAGTCCGGGACAGGGACACCTAATGAAAAACTGTTTTTT. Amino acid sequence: CASDKSGTGTPNEKLFF.